This T cell receptor (beta chain) was identified during a study of blood T cell repertoires in COVID-19. Background on the study: PBMCs, B-cell-depleted T cells, or T cells provided the cDNA or gDNA that made up the material.

The data were produced by immunoSEQ multiplex PCR, yet TCRdb's version contains in-frame clones alone and is incomplete. This table has a few hundred thousand clones, around 87% appearing once. Germline values: CDR1 MNHNS, CDR2 SASEGT. CDR3 length: 16 residues. Trimming stripped 0 bases from V and 3 bases from J, with 12 bases between. Sequencing was done on a sample of PBMCs or T cells enriched from blood (not recorded which). The source is a man aged 35 to 55 in a cohort exposed to, infected with or recovered from COVID-19 (not recorded which). The rearrangement uses TRBV6-1 and TRBJ1-5, with D tentatively TRBD1 (5 bases). The CDR3 DNA reads as TGTGCCAGCAGTGAAGCGGGGTGGGGCCTCAATCAGCCCCAGCATTTT. Translating gives CASSEAGWGLNQPQHF.